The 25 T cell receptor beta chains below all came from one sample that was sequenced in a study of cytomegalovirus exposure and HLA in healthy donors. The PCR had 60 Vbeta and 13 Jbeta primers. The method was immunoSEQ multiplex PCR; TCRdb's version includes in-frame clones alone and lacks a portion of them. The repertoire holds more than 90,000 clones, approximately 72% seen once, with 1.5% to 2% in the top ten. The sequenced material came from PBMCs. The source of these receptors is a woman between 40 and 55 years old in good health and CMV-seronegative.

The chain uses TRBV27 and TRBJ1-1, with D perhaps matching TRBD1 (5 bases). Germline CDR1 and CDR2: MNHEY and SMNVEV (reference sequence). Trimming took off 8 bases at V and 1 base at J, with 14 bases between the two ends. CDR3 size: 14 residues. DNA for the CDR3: TGTGCCAGCGCCCCGGGACTTAGGAACACTGAAGCTTTCTTT. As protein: CASAPGLRNTEAFF.

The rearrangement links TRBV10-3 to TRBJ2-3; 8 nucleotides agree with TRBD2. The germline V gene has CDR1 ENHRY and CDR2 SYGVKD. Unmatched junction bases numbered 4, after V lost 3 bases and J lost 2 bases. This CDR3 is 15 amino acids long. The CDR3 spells CAISDGTRATDTQYF. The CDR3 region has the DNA TGTGCCATCAGTGATGGGACTAGGGCCACAGATACGCAGTATTTT.

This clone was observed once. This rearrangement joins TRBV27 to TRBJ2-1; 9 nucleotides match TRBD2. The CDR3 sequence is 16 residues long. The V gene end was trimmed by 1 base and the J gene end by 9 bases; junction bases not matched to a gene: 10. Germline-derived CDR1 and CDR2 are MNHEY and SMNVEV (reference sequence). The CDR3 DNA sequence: TGTGCCAGCAGTTTATTAGTTGCGGGAGGGCCGGGTGAGCAGTTCTTC. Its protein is CASSLLVAGGPGEQFF.

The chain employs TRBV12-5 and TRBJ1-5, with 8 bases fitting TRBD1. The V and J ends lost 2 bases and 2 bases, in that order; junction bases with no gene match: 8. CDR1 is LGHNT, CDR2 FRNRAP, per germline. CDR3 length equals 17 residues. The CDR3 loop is CASGLSPDRVRNQPQHF. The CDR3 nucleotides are TGTGCTAGTGGTTTGAGTCCGGACAGGGTGCGCAATCAGCCCCAGCATTTT.

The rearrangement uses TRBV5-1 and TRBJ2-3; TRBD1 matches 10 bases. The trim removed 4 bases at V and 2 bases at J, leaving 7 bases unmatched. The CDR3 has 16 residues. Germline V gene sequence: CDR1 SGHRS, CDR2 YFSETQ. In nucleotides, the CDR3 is TGCGCCAGCAGCCTCTGGACAGGGGGAACCACAGATACGCAGTATTTT. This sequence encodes CASSLWTGGTTDTQYF. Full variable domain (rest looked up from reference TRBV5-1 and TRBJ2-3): KAGVTQTPRYLIKTRGQQVTLSCSPISGHRSVSWYQQTPGQGLQFLFEYFSETQRNKGNFPGRFSGRQFSNSRSEMNVSTLELGDSALYLCASSLWTGGTTDTQYFGPGTRLTVL.

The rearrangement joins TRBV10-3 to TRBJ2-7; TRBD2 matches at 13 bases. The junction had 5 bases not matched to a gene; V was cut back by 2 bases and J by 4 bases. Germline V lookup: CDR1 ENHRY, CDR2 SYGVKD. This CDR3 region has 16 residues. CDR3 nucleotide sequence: TGTGCCATCAGTGAGACTAGCGGGAGGGCCGAGTACGAGCAGTACTTC. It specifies CAISETSGRAEYEQYF.

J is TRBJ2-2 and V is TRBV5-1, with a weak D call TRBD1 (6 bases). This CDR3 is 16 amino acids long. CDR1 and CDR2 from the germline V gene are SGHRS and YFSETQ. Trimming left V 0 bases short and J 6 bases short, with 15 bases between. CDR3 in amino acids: CASSLATQQGPGELFF. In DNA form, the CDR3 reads TGCGCCAGCAGCTTGGCTACACAACAGGGTCCCGGGGAGCTGTTTTTT.

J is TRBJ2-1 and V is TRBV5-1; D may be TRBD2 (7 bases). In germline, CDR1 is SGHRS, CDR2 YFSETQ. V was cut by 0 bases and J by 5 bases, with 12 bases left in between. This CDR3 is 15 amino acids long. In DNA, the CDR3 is TGCGCCAGCAGCTTGGTCGCGGGGGCACACAATGAGCAGTTCTTC. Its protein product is CASSLVAGAHNEQFF.

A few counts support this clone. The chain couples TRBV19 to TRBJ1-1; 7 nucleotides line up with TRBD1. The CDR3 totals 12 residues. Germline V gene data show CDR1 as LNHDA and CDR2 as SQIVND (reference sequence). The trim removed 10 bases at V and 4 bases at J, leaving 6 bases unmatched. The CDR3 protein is CATQRGRTEAFF. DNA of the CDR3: TGTGCCACCCAAAGGGGGCGCACTGAAGCTTTCTTT.

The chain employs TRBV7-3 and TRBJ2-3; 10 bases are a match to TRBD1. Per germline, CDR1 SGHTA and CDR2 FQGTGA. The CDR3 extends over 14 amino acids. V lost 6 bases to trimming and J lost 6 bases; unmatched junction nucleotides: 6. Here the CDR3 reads CASSPGQGWDTQYF. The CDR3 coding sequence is TGTGCCAGCAGTCCGGGACAGGGGTGGGATACGCAGTATTTT.

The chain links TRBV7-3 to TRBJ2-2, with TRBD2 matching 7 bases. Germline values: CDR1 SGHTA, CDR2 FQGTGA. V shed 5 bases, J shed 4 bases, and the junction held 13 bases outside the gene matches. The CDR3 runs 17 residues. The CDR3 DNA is TGTGCCAGCAGCCCACAGAAACTAGCGCCGGGCACCGGGGAGCTGTTTTTT. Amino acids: CASSPQKLAPGTGELFF.

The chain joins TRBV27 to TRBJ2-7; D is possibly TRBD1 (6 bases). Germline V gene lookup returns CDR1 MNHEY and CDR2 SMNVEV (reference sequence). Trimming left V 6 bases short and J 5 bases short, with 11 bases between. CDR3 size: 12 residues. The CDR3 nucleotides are TGTGCCAGCAGCATAACAGGGAACGAGCAGTACTTC. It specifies CASSITGNEQYF.

CDR3 sequence reads: CASSPDRENGNTIYF. The CDR3, as DNA: TGCGCCAGCAGTCCCGACAGGGAGAATGGAAACACCATATATTTT. This sequence joins TRBV23-1 and TRBJ1-3, with TRBD1 identical over 7 bases. TRBV23-1 carries the ORF label, with uncertain function. The ends lost 4 bases at V and 3 bases at J; junction bases unmatched: 6. The CDR3 has 15 residues.

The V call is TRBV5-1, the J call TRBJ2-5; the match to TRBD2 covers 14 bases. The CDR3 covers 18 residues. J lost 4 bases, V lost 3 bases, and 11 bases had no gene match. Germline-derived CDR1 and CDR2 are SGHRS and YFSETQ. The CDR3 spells CASSSNTGTSGSLETQYF. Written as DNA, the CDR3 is TGCGCCAGCAGCTCAAATACCGGGACTAGCGGGAGCCTAGAGACCCAGTACTTC.

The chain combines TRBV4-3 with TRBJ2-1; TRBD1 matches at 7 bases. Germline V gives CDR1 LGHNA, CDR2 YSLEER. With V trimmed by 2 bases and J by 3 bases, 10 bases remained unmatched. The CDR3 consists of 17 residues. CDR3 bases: TGCGCCAGCAGCCAACCCCAAACAGGGGTTAACTACAATGAGCAGTTCTTC. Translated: CASSQPQTGVNYNEQFF.

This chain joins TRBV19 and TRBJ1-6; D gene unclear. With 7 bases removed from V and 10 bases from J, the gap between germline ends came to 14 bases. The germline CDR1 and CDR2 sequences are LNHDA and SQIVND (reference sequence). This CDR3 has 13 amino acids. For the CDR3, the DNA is TGTGCCAGTACCACTAATAGCATCTCACCCCTCCACTTT. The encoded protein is CASTTNSISPLHF.

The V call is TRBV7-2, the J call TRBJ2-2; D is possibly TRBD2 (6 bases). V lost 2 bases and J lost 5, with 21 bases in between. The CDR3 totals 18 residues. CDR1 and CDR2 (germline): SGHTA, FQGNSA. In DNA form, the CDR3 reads TGTGCCAGCAGCTTACGGGGGTTGGGGGGAGGAAGTACCGGGGAGCTGTTTTTT. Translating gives CASSLRGLGGGSTGELFF.

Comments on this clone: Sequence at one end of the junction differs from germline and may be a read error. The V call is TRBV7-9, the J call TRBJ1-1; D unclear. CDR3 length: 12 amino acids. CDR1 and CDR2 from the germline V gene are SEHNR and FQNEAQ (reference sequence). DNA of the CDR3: TGTGCCAGCAGCGAGACCGACCTTGAAGCGTTCTTT. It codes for CASSETDLEAFF.

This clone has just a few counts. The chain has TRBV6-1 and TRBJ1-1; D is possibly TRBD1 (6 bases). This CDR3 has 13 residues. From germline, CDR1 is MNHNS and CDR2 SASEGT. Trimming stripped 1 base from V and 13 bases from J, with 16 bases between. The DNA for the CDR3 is TGTGCCAGCAGTGAAGGGGGACAAACGGTTGTTTTCTTT. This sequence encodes CASSEGGQTVVFF.

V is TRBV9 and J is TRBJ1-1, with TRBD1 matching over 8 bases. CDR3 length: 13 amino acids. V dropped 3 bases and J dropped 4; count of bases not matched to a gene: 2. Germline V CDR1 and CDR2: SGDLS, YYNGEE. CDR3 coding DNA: TGTGCCAGCAGCGACAGGGGGACCACTGAAGCTTTCTTT. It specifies CASSDRGTTEAFF.

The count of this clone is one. The CDR3 DNA sequence: TGTGCCAGCAGTTTAGGGCAGGGGGCCACTGAAGCTTTCTTT. The encoded protein is CASSLGQGATEAFF. The J gene is TRBJ1-1, the V gene TRBV28; 8 nucleotides agree with TRBD1. J gave up 4 bases and V 2 bases, and 3 bases lay outside the gene matches. The CDR3 covers 14 residues. Per the germline V gene, CDR1 is MDHEN and CDR2 is SYDVKM.

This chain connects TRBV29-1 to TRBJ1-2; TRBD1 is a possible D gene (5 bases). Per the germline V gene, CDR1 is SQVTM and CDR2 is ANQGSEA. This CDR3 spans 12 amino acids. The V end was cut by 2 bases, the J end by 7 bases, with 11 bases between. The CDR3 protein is CSVETGESGYTF. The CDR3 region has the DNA TGCAGCGTTGAAACGGGGGAGTCTGGCTACACCTTC. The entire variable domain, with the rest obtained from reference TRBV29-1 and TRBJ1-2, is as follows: SAVISQKPSRDICQRGTSLTIQCQVDSQVTMMFWYRQQPGQSLTLIATANQGSEATYESGFVIDKFPISRPNLTFSTLTVSNMSPEDSSIYLCSVETGESGYTFGSGTRLTVV.

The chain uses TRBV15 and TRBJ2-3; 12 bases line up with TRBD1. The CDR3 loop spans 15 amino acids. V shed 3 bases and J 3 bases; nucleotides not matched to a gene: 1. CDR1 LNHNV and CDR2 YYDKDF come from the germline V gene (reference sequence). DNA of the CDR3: TGTGCCACCAGCAGGGGACAGGGGGCGACAGATACGCAGTATTTT. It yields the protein CATSRGQGATDTQYF.

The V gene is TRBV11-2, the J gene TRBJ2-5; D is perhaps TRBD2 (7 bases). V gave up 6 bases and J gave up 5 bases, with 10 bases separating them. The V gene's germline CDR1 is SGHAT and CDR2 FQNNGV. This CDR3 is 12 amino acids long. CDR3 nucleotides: TGTGCCAGCAGTCGGGGGGCGGAGACCCAGTACTTC. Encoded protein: CASSRGAETQYF. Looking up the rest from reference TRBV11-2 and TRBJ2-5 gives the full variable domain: EAGVAQSPRYKIIEKRQSVAFWCNPISGHATLYWYQQILGQGPKLLIQFQNNGVVDDSQLPKDRFSAERLKGVDSTLKIQPAKLEDSAVYLCASSRGAETQYFGPGTRLLVL.

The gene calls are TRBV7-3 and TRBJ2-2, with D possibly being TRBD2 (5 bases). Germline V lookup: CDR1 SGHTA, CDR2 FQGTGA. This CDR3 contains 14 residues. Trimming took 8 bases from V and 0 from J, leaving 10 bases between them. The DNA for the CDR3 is TGTGCCAGCCGGACTGCTTCGAACACCGGGGAGCTGTTTTTT. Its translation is CASRTASNTGELFF.